This T cell receptor (beta chain) was retrieved from a study of neurological immune-mediated disorders. Whole-study findings and limits: Across subjects, expanded clones had no CDR3 amino acid sequences in common, pointing to private repertoires in all groups. The most TCR clonal expansion was seen in HTLV-1-associated myelopathy, and the least was seen in multiple sclerosis, which fell below healthy controls.

A note on this clonotype: Its antigen is as yet unknown.

The cDNA came from 5'RACE, which used 10-nucleotide random UMIs. Every sequencing run drew on 15-18 subjects and yielded over 180 million TCR-beta sequences. TCRdb re-called the 5' RACE reads through MiXCR, storing one row per CDR3 protein. The sample includes approximately 74,000 distinct CDR3 sequences, roughly 9% of them seen just once. The junction had 1 base not matched to a gene; V was cut back by 3 bases and J by 5 bases. The CDR3 contains 12 residues. CDR1 DFQATT and CDR2 SNEGSKA come from the germline V gene (reference sequence). This clonotype was sampled from a man aged 45-65 years in good health. Sequencing input: PBMCs. This rearrangement joins TRBV20-1 to TRBJ1-2; 9 nucleotides line up with TRBD1. CDR3 protein: CSARDRGYGYTF. The CDR3 DNA follows: TGCAGTGCTAGGGACAGGGGATATGGCTACACCTTC.